This T cell receptor (beta chain) was sequenced during a study of blood T cell repertoires in COVID-19. Only in-frame clones appear in the TCRdb table, and some are missing; sequencing was by immunoSEQ multiplex PCR. The sample holds about 220,000 clones, roughly 84% seen once. V lost 4 bases and J 1 base, leaving 7 bases between the germline ends. The V gene's germline CDR1 is LNHDA and CDR2 SQIVND (reference sequence). This CDR3 region has 13 residues. The sample comprised peripheral blood. V is TRBV19 and J is TRBJ1-1, with D perhaps matching TRBD1 (6 bases). This TCR came from a woman of 80 years or more with acute or convalescent COVID-19. The CDR3 protein is CASSNRANTEAFF. CDR3 DNA sequence: TGTGCCAGTAGTAACAGGGCGAACACTGAAGCTTTCTTT.